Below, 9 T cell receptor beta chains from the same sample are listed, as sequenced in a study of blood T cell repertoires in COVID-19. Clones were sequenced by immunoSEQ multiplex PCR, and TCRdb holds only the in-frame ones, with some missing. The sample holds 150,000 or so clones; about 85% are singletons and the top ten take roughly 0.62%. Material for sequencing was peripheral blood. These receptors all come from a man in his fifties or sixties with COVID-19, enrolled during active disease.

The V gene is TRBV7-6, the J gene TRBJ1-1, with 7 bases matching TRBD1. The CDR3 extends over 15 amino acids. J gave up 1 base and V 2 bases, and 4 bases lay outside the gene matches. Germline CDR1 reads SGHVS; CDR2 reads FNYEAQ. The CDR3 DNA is TGTGCCAGCAGCTTACGGGGGACAGAGAACACTGAAGCTTTCTTT. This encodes CASSLRGTENTEAFF.

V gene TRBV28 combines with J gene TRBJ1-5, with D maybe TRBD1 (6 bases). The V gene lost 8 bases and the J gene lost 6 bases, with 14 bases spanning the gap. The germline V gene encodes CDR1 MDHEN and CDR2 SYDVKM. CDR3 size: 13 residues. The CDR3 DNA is TGTGCCAGCCGAGGGGGAAGGATTCAGCCCCAGCATTTT. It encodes CASRGGRIQPQHF.

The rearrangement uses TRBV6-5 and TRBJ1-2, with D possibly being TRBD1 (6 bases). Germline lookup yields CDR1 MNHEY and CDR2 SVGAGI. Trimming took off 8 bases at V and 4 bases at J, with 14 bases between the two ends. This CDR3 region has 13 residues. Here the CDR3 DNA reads TGTGCCAGCTCGAAGGGGGGGACCTATGGCTACACCTTC. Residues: CASSKGGTYGYTF.

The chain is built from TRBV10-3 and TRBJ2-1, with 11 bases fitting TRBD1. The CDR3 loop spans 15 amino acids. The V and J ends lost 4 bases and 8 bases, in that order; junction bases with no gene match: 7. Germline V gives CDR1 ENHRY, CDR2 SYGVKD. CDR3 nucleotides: TGTGCCATCAGTGGGGGACAGGGGGGGTTCGATGAGCAGTTCTTC. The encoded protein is CAISGGQGGFDEQFF.

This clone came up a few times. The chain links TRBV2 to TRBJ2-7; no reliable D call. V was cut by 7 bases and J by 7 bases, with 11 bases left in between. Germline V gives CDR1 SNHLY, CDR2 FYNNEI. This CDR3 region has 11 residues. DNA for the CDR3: TGTGCCAGCACCCCGGTGCGAGAGCAGTACTTC. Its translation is CASTPVREQYF.

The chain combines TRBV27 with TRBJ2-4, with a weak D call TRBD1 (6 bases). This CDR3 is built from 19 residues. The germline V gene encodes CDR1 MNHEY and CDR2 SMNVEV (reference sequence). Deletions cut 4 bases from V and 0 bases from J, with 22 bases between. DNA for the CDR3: TGTGCCAGCAGTTCCGCCGCCGGGACAACTAGACTAGCCAAAAACATTCAGTACTTC. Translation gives CASSSAAGTTRLAKNIQYF.

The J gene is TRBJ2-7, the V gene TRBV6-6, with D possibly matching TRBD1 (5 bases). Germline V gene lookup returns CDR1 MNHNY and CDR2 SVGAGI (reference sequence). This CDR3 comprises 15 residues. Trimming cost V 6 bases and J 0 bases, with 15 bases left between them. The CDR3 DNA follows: TGTGCCAGCAGCCCCAGGGCCACCACCTCCTACGAGCAGTACTTC. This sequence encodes CASSPRATTSYEQYF.

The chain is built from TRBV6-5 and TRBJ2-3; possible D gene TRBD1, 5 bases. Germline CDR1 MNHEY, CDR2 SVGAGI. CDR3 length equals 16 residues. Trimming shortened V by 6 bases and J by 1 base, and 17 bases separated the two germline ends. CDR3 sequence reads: CASSYSQGARTDTQYF. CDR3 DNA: TGTGCCAGCAGCTACAGCCAAGGGGCCCGCACAGATACGCAGTATTTT.

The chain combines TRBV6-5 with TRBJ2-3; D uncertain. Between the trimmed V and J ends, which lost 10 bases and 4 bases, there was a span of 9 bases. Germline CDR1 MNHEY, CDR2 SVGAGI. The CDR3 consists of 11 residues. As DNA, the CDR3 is TGTGCCACCATTAGAGCAGATACGCAGTATTTT. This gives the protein CATIRADTQYF.